This paragraph covers one T cell receptor (beta chain) sequence. Its antigen is undetermined. V was pared by 8 bases and J by 9 bases, with 12 bases of the junction left unmatched. This CDR3 region has 14 residues. CDR1 is SGHTA and CDR2 is FQGNSA in the germline V gene. PCR used 60 Vbeta primers and 13 Jbeta primers. Only in-frame clones appear in the TCRdb table, and some are missing; sequencing was by immunoSEQ multiplex PCR. The sample has around 140,000 clones, around 80% seen once. The entry originates in a study of cytomegalovirus exposure and HLA in healthy donors. Study background: The Caucasian-associated ancestry cluster contained more than 75% of the roughly 400 genotyped donors.

The study, taken as a whole, reports: Relative to equally common others, HLA-associated TCR beta chains showed greater clonal expansion in a later analysis. It was reported that TCR beta sequences correctly inferred the HLA-A and HLA-B alleles for most subjects. Indistinguishability led to the exclusion of some V segments, TRBV6-2 and TRBV6-3 included.

This chain joins TRBV7-2 and TRBJ2-1; 8 positions agree with TRBD2. This sequence originates from a man aged 30 to 45 in good health and CMV-seropositive. The specimen was PBMCs. CDR3 residues: CASGRSGSQGEQFF. As DNA, the CDR3 is TGTGCCAGCGGCCGAAGCGGGAGTCAGGGTGAGCAGTTCTTC.